This T cell receptor beta chain was identified during a study of radiation and T cells in renal cell carcinoma. General study results and limits: In blood, top tumor clones expanded by 2 weeks, shrinking by 4.

Method: immunoSEQ multiplex PCR; TCRdb's copy keeps in-frame clones and lacks some. The profile shows more than 20,000 clones, around 80% of them singletons. On this clone: The antigen is not known.

Time point meaning: baseline pretreatment blood. Documented treatment: 15 Gy SBRT to primary tumor, nephrectomy 4 weeks later. V lost 1 base, J lost 4 bases, and 13 bases lay in between. The V gene's germline CDR1 is SGHVS and CDR2 FQNEAQ. This CDR3 has 15 amino acids. Sequencing was performed on blood, taken from a patient whose treatment included radiotherapy and nephrectomy. This TCR came from a man aged 55 to 70 with renal cell carcinoma. V and J are TRBV7-8 and TRBJ1-1; weak D call: TRBD1 (5 bases). CDR3 nucleotides: TGTGCCAGCAGCTTAGAAACAGGAAGTGGCACTGAAGCTTTCTTT. Translated, it gives CASSLETGSGTEAFF.